What follows describes a single T cell receptor (beta chain). The germline gives CDR1 MNHEY, CDR2 SVGAGI. The V and J ends lost 2 bases and 8 bases, in that order; junction bases with no gene match: 7. The CDR3 covers 14 residues. As it was prepared, the TCRbeta library received unique molecular identifiers. TCRdb ran MiXCR on the PCR reads and lists one entry per CDR3 protein. The data hold about 200,000 distinct CDR3 sequences, with 8.4% observed a single time. The data originate from a study of T-cell reconstitution after alpha-beta-depleted transplantation in children. This TCR was recovered from a male patient aged 2 to 9 who had a stem cell transplant for acute myeloid leukemia, so the T cells may come from the graft donor. The sample here was PBMCs, mostly from graft donor cells, taken 360 days after TCRalphabeta/CD19-depleted stem cell transplant. V and J are TRBV6-5 and TRBJ1-2; 8 bases align to TRBD1. CDR3 coding DNA: TGTGCCAGCAGTTACGTGACAGGGGCGATGGGCTACACCTTC. Protein sequence: CASSYVTGAMGYTF.